The TCR beta chain described here comes from a study of blood T cell repertoires in COVID-19. Germline CDR1 SGHRS, CDR2 YFSETQ. CDR3 length equals 16 residues. V lost 2 bases, J lost 0 bases, and 3 bases stayed unmatched. The protocol was immunoSEQ multiplex PCR, while the TCRdb copy is restricted to in-frame clones and leaves out a portion. Among about 88,000 clones listed, around 90% were seen once. Enrollment of patients from Seattle took place during active infection, with longitudinal follow-up. The TCR was taken from a woman aged 60-75 years with COVID-19, enrolled during active disease. The sequenced material came from peripheral blood. The V call is TRBV5-1, the J call TRBJ2-1, with TRBD2 matching over 9 bases. The CDR3 reads CASSFPSGDSYNEQFF. The CDR3 nucleotides read TGCGCCAGCAGCTTTCCTAGCGGGGACTCCTACAATGAGCAGTTCTTC.